This is a list of T cell receptor beta chains from one sample in a study of blood T cell repertoires in COVID-19. Sequenced by immunoSEQ multiplex PCR; TCRdb stores in-frame clones only, minus some. The table records about 420,000 clones, 70% to 90% of them present only once. Input material: peripheral blood. The receptors come from a young man with COVID-19, enrolled during active disease. Both conserved end residues are part of each CDR3. A D gene is named only where the DNA matches it firmly. Not all rows give a size; the values are once, few, many and, for expanded clones, a class.

TRBD2 | once | TRBJ2-3 | TRBV10-2 | CASSEVTGGSTDTQYF | TGCGCCAGCAGTGAAGTTACGGGGGGGAGCACAGATACGCAGTATTTT
TRBD1 | NA | TRBJ1-2 | TRBV5-1 | CASSLVGTGSGYTF | TGCGCCAGCAGCTTGGTAGGGACAGGATCCGGCTACACCTTC
NA | NA | TRBJ1-2 | TRBV6-1 | CASSEVFDNSYGYTF | TGTGCCAGCAGTGAAGTCTTTGATAACAGCTATGGCTACACCTTC
NA | NA | TRBJ2-7 | TRBV7-6 | CASSSAVSSYEQYF | TGTGCCAGCAGCTCCGCGGTGAGCTCCTACGAGCAGTACTTC
TRBD1 | NA | TRBJ1-4 | TRBV6-5 | CASSRDRGQNEKLFF | TGTGCCAGCAGCAGAGACAGGGGGCAGAACGAAAAACTGTTTTTT
TRBD2 | NA | TRBJ2-2 | TRBV6-2/TRBV6-3 | CASSRQPTSAGTGELFF | TGTGCCAGCAGTAGGCAACCCACTAGCGCGGGCACCGGGGAGCTGTTTTTT
TRBD1 | NA | TRBJ1-1 | TRBV5-1 | CASSSGQGTEAFF | TGCGCCAGCAGCTCGGGACAGGGCACTGAAGCTTTCTTT
NA | NA | TRBJ1-2 | TRBV5-4 | CASSLPGMILNNYGYTF | TGTGCCAGCAGCCTGCCCGGGATGATTCTCAATAACTATGGCTACACCTTC
NA | NA | TRBJ1-5 | TRBV6-1 | CASSDRDGQPQHF | TGTGCCAGCAGTGACAGGGATGGTCAGCCCCAGCATTTT
TRBD2 | NA | TRBJ2-1 | TRBV27 | CASSQLAGDGNEQFF | TGTGCCAGCAGTCAGCTAGCGGGAGACGGGAATGAGCAGTTCTTC
TRBD1 | NA | TRBJ1-5 | TRBV23-1 | CASRCGRDRVSNQPQHF | TGCGCCAGCAGGTGTGGTCGGGACAGGGTGAGCAATCAGCCCCAGCATTTT
TRBD1 | NA | TRBJ1-2 | TRBV10-2 | CASSDPGTGGNYAGYTF | TGCGCCAGCAGTGACCCCGGGACAGGGGGAAACTATGCGGGTTACACCTTC
TRBD1 | NA | TRBJ2-6 | TRBV5-1 | CASSFTGGSGANVLTF | TGCGCCAGCAGTTTTACAGGGGGATCTGGGGCCAACGTCCTGACTTTC
NA | NA | TRBJ1-1 | TRBV30 | CAWTSRMGSNKYTEAFF | TGTGCCTGGACCTCCCGGATGGGGAGTAATAAGTACACTGAAGCTTTCTTT
NA | once | TRBJ1-1 | TRBV18 | CASSPGQTNTEAFF | TGTGCCAGCTCACCTGGACAGACCAACACTGAAGCTTTCTTT
NA | NA | TRBJ2-1 | TRBV24-1 | CATSSDGYNEQFF | TGTGCCACCTCATCAGACGGGTACAATGAGCAGTTCTTC
NA | NA | TRBJ1-1 | TRBV6-5 | CASRPGNTEAFF | TGTGCCAGCAGGCCCGGGAACACTGAAGCTTTCTTT
TRBD1 | NA | TRBJ1-5 | TRBV29-1 | CSPALRDRANQPQHF | TGCAGCCCTGCGTTACGGGACAGGGCAAATCAGCCCCAGCATTTT
TRBD1 | NA | TRBJ1-2 | TRBV5-1 | CASSWDSPNYGYTF | TGCGCCAGCAGCTGGGACAGCCCGAACTATGGCTACACCTTC
TRBD1 | NA | TRBJ2-7 | TRBV4-1 | CASSQGQEGYEQYF | TGCGCCAGCAGCCAGGGACAGGAGGGCTACGAGCAGTACTTC
NA | NA | TRBJ2-5 | TRBV5-1 | CASSQHREQETQYF | TGCGCCAGCAGCCAGCACAGGGAGCAAGAGACCCAGTACTTC
NA | NA | TRBJ2-7 | TRBV6-1 | CASSERDIYEQYF | TGTGCCAGCAGTGAACGGGATATTTACGAGCAGTACTTC